Listed below are T cell receptor beta chains from one sample, sequenced in a study of CD8 T cells in Susac syndrome. TCRdb independently ran MiXCR on the immunoSEQ multiplex PCR reads; one entry per CDR3 protein. The data contain 150,000 to 200,000 distinct CDR3 sequences, about 94% of them singletons. The sample consisted of CD4+ T cells from PBMCs. The receptor source for this set is a human donor with multiple sclerosis. Each CDR3 is given with its conserved first and last residue. A D gene is named only where the DNA matches it firmly. The size field is filled for only some rows; it gives once, few, many or a size class.

clone size: NA
D gene: TRBD1
V gene: TRBV15
J gene: TRBJ1-2
CDR3 DNA: TGTGCCACCAGCACAGACAGGGCGAGGGGCTATGGCTACACCTTC
CDR3 protein: CATSTDRARGYGYTF

clone size: NA
D gene: NA
V gene: TRBV10-3
J gene: TRBJ1-4
CDR3 DNA: TGTGCCATCAGTGATCGCAGTAATGAAAAACTGTTTTTT
CDR3 protein: CAISDRSNEKLFF

clone size: NA
D gene: TRBD2
V gene: TRBV7-2
J gene: TRBJ2-1
CDR3 DNA: TGTGCCAGCAGCCCGACTAGCGGGGCCCACAATGAGCAGTTCTTC
CDR3 protein: CASSPTSGAHNEQFF

clone size: NA
D gene: NA
V gene: TRBV3-1
J gene: TRBJ2-3
CDR3 DNA: TGTGCCAGCAGCCAAGGAGTAGGACTCCGCACAGATACGCAGTATTTT
CDR3 protein: CASSQGVGLRTDTQYF

clone size: NA
D gene: TRBD1
V gene: TRBV7-9
J gene: TRBJ2-7
CDR3 DNA: TGTGCCAGCAGCCCAACCCCGGGACAGGGCTACGAGCAGTACTTC
CDR3 protein: CASSPTPGQGYEQYF

clone size: NA
D gene: TRBD1
V gene: TRBV20-1
J gene: TRBJ2-5
CDR3 DNA: TGCAGTGCTATCCAAAGGACAGGACAAGAGACCCAGTACTTC
CDR3 protein: CSAIQRTGQETQYF

clone size: NA
D gene: NA
V gene: TRBV12-3/TRBV12-4
J gene: TRBJ1-6
CDR3 DNA: TGTGCCAGCAGTTTTGGAGATTCACCCCTCCACTTT
CDR3 protein: CASSFGDSPLHF

clone size: NA
D gene: TRBD2
V gene: TRBV10-3
J gene: TRBJ2-7
CDR3 DNA: TGTGCCATCAGTGAGGGACTAGCGGGGAGCGAGCAGTACTTC
CDR3 protein: CAISEGLAGSEQYF

clone size: NA
D gene: TRBD2
V gene: TRBV5-4
J gene: TRBJ2-3
CDR3 DNA: TGTGCCAGCAGCTTGCAGCGGGGGGGTACCACAGATACGCAGTATTTT
CDR3 protein: CASSLQRGGTTDTQYF

clone size: NA
D gene: NA
V gene: TRBV21-1
J gene: TRBJ2-7
CDR3 DNA: TGTGCCAGCAGCAAAGTTTTCGGATACTCGACCTACGAGCAGTACTTC
CDR3 protein: CASSKVFGYSTYEQYF

clone size: NA
D gene: TRBD1
V gene: TRBV29-1
J gene: TRBJ2-5
CDR3 DNA: TGCAGCGTTCGGGGACAGGGTCAAGAGACCCAGTACTTC
CDR3 protein: CSVRGQGQETQYF

clone size: NA
D gene: NA
V gene: TRBV15
J gene: TRBJ1-6
CDR3 DNA: TGTGCCACCAGCCTCAGATATAATTCACCCCTCCACTTT
CDR3 protein: CATSLRYNSPLHF

clone size: NA
D gene: NA
V gene: TRBV2
J gene: TRBJ1-2
CDR3 DNA: TGTGCCAGCATAGGCAGGGCTGGCTACACCTTC
CDR3 protein: CASIGRAGYTF

clone size: NA
D gene: NA
V gene: TRBV15
J gene: TRBJ2-3
CDR3 DNA: TGTGCCACCAGCAGAGAAGTGACGAGCGGAGATACGCAGTATTTT
CDR3 protein: CATSREVTSGDTQYF

clone size: NA
D gene: NA
V gene: TRBV5-6
J gene: TRBJ2-5
CDR3 DNA: TGTGCCAGCAGCAAACAGGGTGGAGAGACCCAGTACTTC
CDR3 protein: CASSKQGGETQYF

clone size: NA
D gene: NA
V gene: TRBV20-1
J gene: TRBJ1-2
CDR3 DNA: TGCAGTGCTAGCTCGCAGGGAAGTCACCTTAGTACTGGCTACACCTTC
CDR3 protein: CSASSQGSHLSTGYTF

clone size: NA
D gene: NA
V gene: TRBV29-1
J gene: TRBJ2-2
CDR3 DNA: TGCAGCGTGTTTAGGAGCGCCGGGGAGCTGTTTTTT
CDR3 protein: CSVFRSAGELFF

clone size: NA
D gene: TRBD2
V gene: TRBV7-2
J gene: TRBJ2-1
CDR3 DNA: TGTGCCAGCAGCTTAGGGGACTATCGGCAGTTCTTC
CDR3 protein: CASSLGDYRQFF

clone size: NA
D gene: NA
V gene: TRBV20-1
J gene: TRBJ2-7
CDR3 DNA: TGCAGTGCTCAGGGTGGGGTAGACTACGAGCAGTACTTC
CDR3 protein: CSAQGGVDYEQYF

clone size: NA
D gene: NA
V gene: TRBV30
J gene: TRBJ2-7
CDR3 DNA: TGTGCCTGGAGTGTACTTAAAGCGGGTTCCTACGAGCAGTACTTC
CDR3 protein: CAWSVLKAGSYEQYF

clone size: NA
D gene: NA
V gene: TRBV29-1
J gene: TRBJ1-5
CDR3 DNA: TGCAGCGTTGAATACGGGGGAGATCAGCCCCAGCATTTT
CDR3 protein: CSVEYGGDQPQHF

clone size: NA
D gene: NA
V gene: TRBV7-6
J gene: TRBJ2-5
CDR3 DNA: TGTGCCAGCTTCGCGGGCCCCAATCAAGAGACCCAGTACTTC
CDR3 protein: CASFAGPNQETQYF

clone size: NA
D gene: NA
V gene: TRBV20-1
J gene: TRBJ2-1
CDR3 DNA: TGCAGTGCGACCTCCGTGACAGGGATGACGCGGGGGGACCGCAAGCAGTTCTTC
CDR3 protein: CSATSVTGMTRGDRKQFF

clone size: NA
D gene: NA
V gene: TRBV6-1
J gene: TRBJ1-5
CDR3 DNA: TGTGCCAGCGAGGTTGTAAGCAATCAGCCCCAGCATTTT
CDR3 protein: CASEVVSNQPQHF

clone size: once
D gene: TRBD2
V gene: TRBV20-1
J gene: TRBJ2-1
CDR3 DNA: TGCAGTGCTAGAGGCCTAGCGGGGGTGGCGAGGTTCTTC
CDR3 protein: CSARGLAGVARFF

clone size: once
D gene: NA
V gene: TRBV7-9
J gene: TRBJ2-6
CDR3 DNA: TGTGCCAGCAGCTTATGGGGACACCTCTCTGGGGCCAACGTCCTGACTTTC
CDR3 protein: CASSLWGHLSGANVLTF

clone size: NA
D gene: NA
V gene: TRBV20-1
J gene: TRBJ1-2
CDR3 DNA: TGCAGTGCTAGAGATATTGGGTATGGCTACACCTTC
CDR3 protein: CSARDIGYGYTF

clone size: NA
D gene: TRBD2
V gene: TRBV5-4
J gene: TRBJ2-5
CDR3 DNA: TGTGCCAGCAGCTCCCGACTAGCGGGGGGGGAGACCCAGTACTTC
CDR3 protein: CASSSRLAGGETQYF

clone size: NA
D gene: TRBD1
V gene: TRBV7-9
J gene: TRBJ2-1
CDR3 DNA: TGTGCCAGCATCTCCAGGGACAGGCGCTCCTACAATGAGCAGTTCTTC
CDR3 protein: CASISRDRRSYNEQFF

clone size: once
D gene: NA
V gene: TRBV27
J gene: TRBJ1-6
CDR3 DNA: TGTGCCAGCAGCTCCTTCGCGGGGGGCGATTCCTATAATTCACCCCTCCACTTT
CDR3 protein: CASSSFAGGDSYNSPLHF

clone size: NA
D gene: NA
V gene: TRBV6-2/TRBV6-3
J gene: TRBJ2-5
CDR3 DNA: TGTGCCGGGTCGAATGGGCCACGAGAGACCCAGTACTTC
CDR3 protein: CAGSNGPRETQYF

clone size: NA
D gene: NA
V gene: TRBV30
J gene: TRBJ1-2
CDR3 DNA: TGTGCCTGGAGTGCCCGTAAGGATGGCTACACCTTC
CDR3 protein: CAWSARKDGYTF

clone size: NA
D gene: NA
V gene: TRBV3-1
J gene: TRBJ1-1
CDR3 DNA: TGTGCCAGCAGCCCAGCAGGACCGGGACCGAACACTGAAGCTTTCTTT
CDR3 protein: CASSPAGPGPNTEAFF

clone size: NA
D gene: TRBD1
V gene: TRBV6-2/TRBV6-3
J gene: TRBJ1-1
CDR3 DNA: TGTGCCAGCGGTCAACAGGGGAGCACTGAAGCTTTCTTT
CDR3 protein: CASGQQGSTEAFF

clone size: few
D gene: NA
V gene: TRBV20-1
J gene: TRBJ2-7
CDR3 DNA: TGCAGTGCTATGGGTTTCGCCTACGAGCAGTACTTC
CDR3 protein: CSAMGFAYEQYF

clone size: once
D gene: TRBD2
V gene: TRBV25-1
J gene: TRBJ2-1
CDR3 DNA: TGTGCCAGCAGTGAATATAGGGAGTCTAGCGGGGGCGATGAGCAGTTCTTC
CDR3 protein: CASSEYRESSGGDEQFF

clone size: NA
D gene: NA
V gene: TRBV25-1
J gene: TRBJ1-6
CDR3 DNA: TGTGCCAGCAGTGAAATAGTCACTAATTCACCCCTCCACTTT
CDR3 protein: CASSEIVTNSPLHF

clone size: NA
D gene: TRBD2
V gene: TRBV11-2
J gene: TRBJ2-1
CDR3 DNA: TGTGCCAGCAGCTTTCGGGCTAGCGGGGGGTCCAACAATGAGCAGTTCTTC
CDR3 protein: CASSFRASGGSNNEQFF

clone size: NA
D gene: NA
V gene: TRBV7-3
J gene: TRBJ2-3
CDR3 DNA: TGTGCCAGCAGCTTAACTAGCGGCTTCGGGGATACGCAGTATTTT
CDR3 protein: CASSLTSGFGDTQYF

clone size: NA
D gene: NA
V gene: TRBV29-1
J gene: TRBJ2-5
CDR3 DNA: TGCAGCGGCCTAGGAGGGAAAGGGGAGACCCAGTACTTC
CDR3 protein: CSGLGGKGETQYF

clone size: NA
D gene: TRBD1
V gene: TRBV12-3/TRBV12-4
J gene: TRBJ2-5
CDR3 DNA: TGTGCCAGCAGTTCGAAAGGGACAGGGTTGTTGGAGACCCAGTACTTC
CDR3 protein: CASSSKGTGLLETQYF

clone size: NA
D gene: TRBD1
V gene: TRBV20-1
J gene: TRBJ2-3
CDR3 DNA: TGCAGTGCTAGAGTACAGGGGGCAACAGATACGCAGTATTTT
CDR3 protein: CSARVQGATDTQYF

clone size: once
D gene: NA
V gene: TRBV18
J gene: TRBJ2-7
CDR3 DNA: TGTGCCAGCTCACCACTAAGGGGCGAGCAGTACTTC
CDR3 protein: CASSPLRGEQYF

clone size: once
D gene: NA
V gene: TRBV30
J gene: TRBJ2-5
CDR3 DNA: TGTGCCTGGAGTGTTAAATTGTGGGAGACCCAGTACTTC
CDR3 protein: CAWSVKLWETQYF

clone size: once
D gene: NA
V gene: TRBV20-1
J gene: TRBJ1-2
CDR3 DNA: TGCAGTGAAGCGGATACTAACTATGGCTACACCTTC
CDR3 protein: CSEADTNYGYTF

clone size: NA
D gene: TRBD1
V gene: TRBV19
J gene: TRBJ2-5
CDR3 DNA: TGTGCCAGTAGTATCCCGACAGGGCAAGAGACCCAGTACTTC
CDR3 protein: CASSIPTGQETQYF

clone size: NA
D gene: NA
V gene: TRBV12-3/TRBV12-4
J gene: TRBJ2-1
CDR3 DNA: TGTGCCAGCAGTCACCTGGCGGCAGCCAGCTACAATGAGCAGTTCTTC
CDR3 protein: CASSHLAAASYNEQFF

clone size: NA
D gene: NA
V gene: TRBV20-1
J gene: TRBJ1-4
CDR3 DNA: TGCAGTGTTCCGGACTTGGGAGAAAAACTGTTTTTT
CDR3 protein: CSVPDLGEKLFF

clone size: NA
D gene: NA
V gene: TRBV2
J gene: TRBJ2-7
CDR3 DNA: TGTGCCAGCAGTGCGTACCCCGTTGCCGAGCAGTACTTC
CDR3 protein: CASSAYPVAEQYF

clone size: NA
D gene: NA
V gene: TRBV23-1
J gene: TRBJ1-6
CDR3 DNA: TGCGCCAGCAGTCAATCATTAGGGTTTCGGGTCCTAATAACTAATTCACCCCTCCACTTT
CDR3 protein: CASSQSLGFRVLITNSPLHF

clone size: NA
D gene: NA
V gene: TRBV5-4
J gene: TRBJ2-7
CDR3 DNA: TGTGCCAGCAGCCACCTTCCACACGAGCAGTACTTC
CDR3 protein: CASSHLPHEQYF

clone size: NA
D gene: NA
V gene: TRBV20-1
J gene: TRBJ2-7
CDR3 DNA: TGCAGTGCACCTCCTCTGGGGAGCTCCTACGAGCAGTACTTC
CDR3 protein: CSAPPLGSSYEQYF

clone size: NA
D gene: TRBD1
V gene: TRBV7-3
J gene: TRBJ2-6
CDR3 DNA: TGTGCCAGCAGCAAATCCGGGACAGCTTTAGCTGGGGCCAACGTCCTGACTTTC
CDR3 protein: CASSKSGTALAGANVLTF

clone size: NA
D gene: TRBD1
V gene: TRBV30
J gene: TRBJ2-6
CDR3 DNA: TGTGCCTGGAGTTCCGGGACAGTTCGGGGGGCCAACGTCCTGACTTTC
CDR3 protein: CAWSSGTVRGANVLTF

clone size: NA
D gene: NA
V gene: TRBV6-5
J gene: TRBJ2-3
CDR3 DNA: TGTGCCAGCAGCCAACCACCTAGCACAGATACGCAGTATTTT
CDR3 protein: CASSQPPSTDTQYF

clone size: NA
D gene: TRBD2
V gene: TRBV11-3
J gene: TRBJ2-7
CDR3 DNA: TGTGCCAGCAGCTTACGACTAGCGGCAACCTACGAGCAGTACTTC
CDR3 protein: CASSLRLAATYEQYF

clone size: NA
D gene: TRBD2
V gene: TRBV12-3/TRBV12-4
J gene: TRBJ2-7
CDR3 DNA: TGTGCCAGCAGTTTATCCGCTAGCGGGGGGTACGAGCAGTACTTC
CDR3 protein: CASSLSASGGYEQYF